The entry below gives a single TCR beta chain sequence along with its context. As yet, its antigen is unknown. Here immunoSEQ multiplex PCR was the method, and the copy in TCRdb shows in-frame clones only, minus some. The sample lists about 1 million clones, around 74% occurring once. The investigators split CD4+ cells into a CD45RA+ naive subset and a CD45RA-negative memory subset. The data stem from a study of shared clonotypes between healthy human individuals. The study's findings and limits: Sampling covered nothing but blood. Tissue TCR repertoires likely differ from those found in blood.

The CDR3 loop spans 19 amino acids. With 3 bases clipped from V and 4 bases from J, the junction kept 18 bases outside the gene matches. Germline V gene data show CDR1 as SGHAT and CDR2 as FQNNGV. This sequence joins TRBV11-2 and TRBJ2-4; 7 nucleotides line up with TRBD1. The sequenced material came from memory CD4+ T cells sorted from blood. Subset indicated: CD45RA-negative fraction. This clonotype was sampled from a man younger than 35 in good health. CDR3 nucleotide sequence: TGTGCCAGCAGCTTTGGATTGGGGAAGGGGGCAATGAAGAAAAACATTCAGTACTTC. This translates into CASSFGLGKGAMKKNIQYF. Full variable domain (remainder filled in from reference TRBV11-2 and TRBJ2-4): EAGVAQSPRYKIIEKRQSVAFWCNPISGHATLYWYQQILGQGPKLLIQFQNNGVVDDSQLPKDRFSAERLKGVDSTLKIQPAKLEDSAVYLCASSFGLGKGAMKKNIQYFGAGTRLSVL.